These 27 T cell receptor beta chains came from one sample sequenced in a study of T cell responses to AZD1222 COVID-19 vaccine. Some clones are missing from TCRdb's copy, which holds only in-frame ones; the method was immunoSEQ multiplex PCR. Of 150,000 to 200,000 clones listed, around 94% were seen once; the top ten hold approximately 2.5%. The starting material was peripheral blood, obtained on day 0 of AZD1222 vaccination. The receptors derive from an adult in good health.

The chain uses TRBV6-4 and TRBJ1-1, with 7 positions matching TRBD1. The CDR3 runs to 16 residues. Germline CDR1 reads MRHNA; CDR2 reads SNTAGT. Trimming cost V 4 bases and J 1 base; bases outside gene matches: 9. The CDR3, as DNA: TGTGCCAGCAGTGCCCCATTACAGGGGAGGAACACTGAAGCTTTCTTT. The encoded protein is CASSAPLQGRNTEAFF.

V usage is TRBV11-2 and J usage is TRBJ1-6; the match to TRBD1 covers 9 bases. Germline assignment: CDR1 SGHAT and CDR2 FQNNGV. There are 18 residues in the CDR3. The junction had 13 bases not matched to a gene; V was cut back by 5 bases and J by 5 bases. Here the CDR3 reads CASSPTIGQGRHNSPLHF. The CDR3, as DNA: TGTGCCAGCAGCCCCACTATTGGACAGGGGAGACATAATTCACCCCTCCACTTT.

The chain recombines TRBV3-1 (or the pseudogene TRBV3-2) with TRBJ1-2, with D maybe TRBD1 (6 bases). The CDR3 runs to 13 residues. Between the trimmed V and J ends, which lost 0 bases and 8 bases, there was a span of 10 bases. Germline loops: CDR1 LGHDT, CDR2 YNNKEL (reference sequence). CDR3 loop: CASSQDLQGGYTF. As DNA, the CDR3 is TGTGCCAGCAGCCAAGATCTACAGGGAGGCTACACCTTC.

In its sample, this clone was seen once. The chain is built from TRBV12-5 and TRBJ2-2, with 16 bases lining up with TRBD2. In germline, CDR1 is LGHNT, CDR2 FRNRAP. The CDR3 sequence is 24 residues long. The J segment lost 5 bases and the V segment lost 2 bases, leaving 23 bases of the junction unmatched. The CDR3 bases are TGTGCTAGTGGTTTGCTTTGGGACAGACCGGGACTAGCGGGAGGGCCCGAGTGGACCGGGGAGCTGTTTTTT. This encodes CASGLLWDRPGLAGGPEWTGELFF.

The CDR3 region is CASSLDQGNTEAFF. CDR3 nucleotides: TGCGCCAGCAGCTTGGATCAAGGGAACACTGAAGCTTTCTTT. V and J are TRBV5-1 and TRBJ1-1, with D hard to call. This CDR3 has 14 residues. V lost 0 bases and J lost 1, with 7 bases in between. Germline CDR1 SGHRS, CDR2 YFSETQ.

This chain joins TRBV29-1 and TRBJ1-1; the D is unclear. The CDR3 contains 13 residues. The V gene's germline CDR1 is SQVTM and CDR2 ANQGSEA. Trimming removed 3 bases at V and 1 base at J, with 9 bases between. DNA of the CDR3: TGCAGCGTTGAGCGGCAGCGGAACACTGAAGCTTTCTTT. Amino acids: CSVERQRNTEAFF.

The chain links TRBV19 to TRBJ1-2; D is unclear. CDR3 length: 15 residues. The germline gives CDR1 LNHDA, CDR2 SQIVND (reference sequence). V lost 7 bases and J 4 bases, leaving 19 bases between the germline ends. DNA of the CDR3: TGTGCCAGTACCTTGGTGGAACGTTCCCTCTATGGCTACACCTTC. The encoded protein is CASTLVERSLYGYTF.

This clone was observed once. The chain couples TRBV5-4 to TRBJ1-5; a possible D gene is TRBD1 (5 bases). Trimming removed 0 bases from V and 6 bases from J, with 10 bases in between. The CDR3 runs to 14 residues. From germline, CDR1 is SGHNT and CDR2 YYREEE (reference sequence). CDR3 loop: CASSLGGGSQPQHF. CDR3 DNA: TGTGCCAGCAGCTTGGGGGGGGGATCTCAGCCCCAGCATTTT.

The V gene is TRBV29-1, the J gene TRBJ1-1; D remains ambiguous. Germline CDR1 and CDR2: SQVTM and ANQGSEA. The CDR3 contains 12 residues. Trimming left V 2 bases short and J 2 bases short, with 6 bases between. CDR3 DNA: TGCAGCGTTGAAACGGAAAACACTGAAGCTTTCTTT. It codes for CSVETENTEAFF.

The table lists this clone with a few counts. CDR3 nucleotide sequence: TGTGCCAGCAGCCCGTTACTTAAAACCTCTGGGGCCAACGTCCTGACTTTC. Its protein product is CASSPLLKTSGANVLTF. V and J are TRBV3-1 (or the pseudogene TRBV3-2) and TRBJ2-6; D call uncertain. The CDR3 runs to 17 residues. Trimming left V 4 bases short and J 0 bases short, with 13 bases between. CDR1 and CDR2 from the germline V gene are LGHDT and YNNKEL (reference sequence).

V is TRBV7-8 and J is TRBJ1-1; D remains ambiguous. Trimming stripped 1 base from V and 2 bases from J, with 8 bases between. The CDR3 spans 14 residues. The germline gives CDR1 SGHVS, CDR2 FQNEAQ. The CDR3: CASSLVEGNTEAFF. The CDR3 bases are TGTGCCAGCAGCTTAGTTGAGGGAAACACTGAAGCTTTCTTT.

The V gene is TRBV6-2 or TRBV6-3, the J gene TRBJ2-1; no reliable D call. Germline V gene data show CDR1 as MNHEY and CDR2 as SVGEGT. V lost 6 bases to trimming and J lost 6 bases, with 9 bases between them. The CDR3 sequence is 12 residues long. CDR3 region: CASSHRANEQFF. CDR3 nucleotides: TGTGCCAGCAGCCACCGGGCCAATGAGCAGTTCTTC.

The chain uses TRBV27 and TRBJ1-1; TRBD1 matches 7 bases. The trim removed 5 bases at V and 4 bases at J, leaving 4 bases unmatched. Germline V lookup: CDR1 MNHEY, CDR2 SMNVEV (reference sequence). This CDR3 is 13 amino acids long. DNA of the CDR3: TGTGCCAGCAGTAACCACAGGGGCACTGAAGCTTTCTTT. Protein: CASSNHRGTEAFF.

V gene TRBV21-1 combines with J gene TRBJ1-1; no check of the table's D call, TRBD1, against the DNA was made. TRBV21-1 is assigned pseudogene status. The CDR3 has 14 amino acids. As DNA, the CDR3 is TGTGCCAGCAGCTCCTCAGGGGACAACACTGAAGCTTTCTTT. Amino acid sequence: CASSSSGDNTEAFF.

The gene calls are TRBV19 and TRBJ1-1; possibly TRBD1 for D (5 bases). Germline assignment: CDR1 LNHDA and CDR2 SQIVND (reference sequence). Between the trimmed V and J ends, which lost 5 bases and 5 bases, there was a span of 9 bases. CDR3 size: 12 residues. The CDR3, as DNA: TGTGCCAGTAGTTCGGGGGGGACTGAAGCTTTCTTT. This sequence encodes CASSSGGTEAFF.

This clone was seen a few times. CDR3 protein: CASSLADRGSYEQYF. DNA of the CDR3: TGTGCCAGCAGCTTAGCGGACAGGGGATCCTACGAGCAGTACTTC. The genes are TRBV11-2 and TRBJ2-7; 9 nucleotides align to TRBD1. V gave up 1 base and J gave up 1 base; unmatched junction bases: 2. Germline V gene sequence: CDR1 SGHAT, CDR2 FQNNGV. This CDR3 contains 15 residues.

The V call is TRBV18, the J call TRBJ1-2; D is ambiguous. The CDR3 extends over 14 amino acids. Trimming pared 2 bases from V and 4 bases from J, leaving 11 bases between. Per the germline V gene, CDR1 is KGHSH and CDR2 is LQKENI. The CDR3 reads CASSPDGVGYGYTF. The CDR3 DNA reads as TGTGCCAGCTCACCAGACGGAGTTGGCTATGGCTACACCTTC.

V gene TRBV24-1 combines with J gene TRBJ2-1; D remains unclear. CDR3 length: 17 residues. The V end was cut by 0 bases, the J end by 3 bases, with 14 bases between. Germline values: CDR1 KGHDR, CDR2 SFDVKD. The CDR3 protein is CATSDLQWLLLYNEQFF. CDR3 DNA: TGTGCCACCAGTGATTTGCAATGGCTTCTACTCTACAATGAGCAGTTCTTC.

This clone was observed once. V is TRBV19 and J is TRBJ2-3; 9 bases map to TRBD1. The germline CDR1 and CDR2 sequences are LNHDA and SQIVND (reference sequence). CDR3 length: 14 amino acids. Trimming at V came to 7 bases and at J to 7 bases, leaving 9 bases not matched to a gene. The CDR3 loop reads CASTPGQGTNTQYF. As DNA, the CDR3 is TGTGCCAGTACCCCGGGACAGGGTACGAATACGCAGTATTTT.

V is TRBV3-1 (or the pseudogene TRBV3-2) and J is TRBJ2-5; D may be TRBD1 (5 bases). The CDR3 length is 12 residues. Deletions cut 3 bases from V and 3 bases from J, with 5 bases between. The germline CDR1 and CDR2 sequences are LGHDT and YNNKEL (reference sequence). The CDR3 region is CASSQTEETQYF. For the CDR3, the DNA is TGTGCCAGCAGCCAGACAGAAGAGACCCAGTACTTC.

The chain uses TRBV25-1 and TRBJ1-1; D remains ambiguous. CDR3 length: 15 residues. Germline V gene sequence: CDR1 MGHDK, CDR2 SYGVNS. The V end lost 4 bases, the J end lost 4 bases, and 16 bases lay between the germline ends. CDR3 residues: CASSGGRVPGTEAFF. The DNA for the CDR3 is TGTGCCAGCAGTGGCGGGAGGGTTCCGGGCACTGAAGCTTTCTTT.

CDR3 coding DNA: TGTGCCAGCAGTGATAGGACAGGGGGCGAACAGCCCCAGCATTTT. Protein sequence: CASSDRTGGEQPQHF. The chain recombines TRBV6-1 with TRBJ1-5; TRBD1 aligns across 11 bases. Per germline, CDR1 MNHNS and CDR2 SASEGT. The CDR3 consists of 15 residues. V dropped 3 bases and J dropped 7; count of bases not matched to a gene: 5.

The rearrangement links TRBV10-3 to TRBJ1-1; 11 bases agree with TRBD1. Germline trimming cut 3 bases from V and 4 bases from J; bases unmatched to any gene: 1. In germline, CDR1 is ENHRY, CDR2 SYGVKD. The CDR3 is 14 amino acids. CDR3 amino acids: CAISEGTGGTEAFF. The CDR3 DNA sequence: TGTGCCATCAGTGAAGGGACAGGGGGCACTGAAGCTTTCTTT.

In DNA, the CDR3 is TGTGCCAGCAGCCCCCGTCGCGGCGTTGGCACAGATACGCAGTATTTT. Protein: CASSPRRGVGTDTQYF. J is TRBJ2-3 and V is TRBV11-2, with unresolved D. The CDR3 has 16 amino acids. Germline lookup yields CDR1 SGHAT and CDR2 FQNNGV. V lost 5 bases to trimming and J lost 1 base, with 16 bases between them.

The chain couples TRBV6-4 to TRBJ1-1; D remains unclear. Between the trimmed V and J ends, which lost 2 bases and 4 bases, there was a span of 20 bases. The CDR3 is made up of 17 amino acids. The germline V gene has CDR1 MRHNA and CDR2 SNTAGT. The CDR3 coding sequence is TGTGCCAGCAGTGACATCACGGGGTCCTCGGAGGGCACTGAAGCTTTCTTT. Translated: CASSDITGSSEGTEAFF.

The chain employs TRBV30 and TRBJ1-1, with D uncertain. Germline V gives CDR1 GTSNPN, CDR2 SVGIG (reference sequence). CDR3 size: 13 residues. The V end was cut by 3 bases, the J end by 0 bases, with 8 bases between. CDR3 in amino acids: CAWRGNMNTEAFF. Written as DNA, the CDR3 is TGTGCCTGGAGAGGGAATATGAACACTGAAGCTTTCTTT.

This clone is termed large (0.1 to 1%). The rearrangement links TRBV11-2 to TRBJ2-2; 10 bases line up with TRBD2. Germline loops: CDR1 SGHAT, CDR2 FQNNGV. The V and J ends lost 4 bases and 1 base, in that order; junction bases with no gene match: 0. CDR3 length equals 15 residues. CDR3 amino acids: CASSWTSGNTGELFF. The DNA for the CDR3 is TGTGCCAGCAGCTGGACTAGCGGGAACACCGGGGAGCTGTTTTTT.